The 5 T cell receptor beta chains in this list originate from one sample, sequenced in a study of identical twins. Each CDR3 protein gets one entry after TCRdb re-called the 5' RACE reads with MiXCR. The repertoire holds 600,000 to 700,000 distinct CDR3 sequences, with approximately 21% as singletons. This sample also belongs to another study, concerning T cells expressing NK-cell markers.

Sequenced material: PBMCs. These receptors were obtained from a woman between 18 and 29 years old in good health.

This clonotype was detected only a few times. The V call is TRBV6-5, the J call TRBJ2-1; D unresolved. V lost 6 bases and J 5 bases, leaving 8 bases between the germline ends. The CDR3 runs to 12 residues. Germline V gene sequence: CDR1 MNHEY, CDR2 SVGAGI. The CDR3 loop is CASSRVDNEQFF. For the CDR3, the DNA is TGTGCCAGCAGCCGGGTCGACAATGAGCAGTTCTTC.

This rearrangement joins TRBV3-1 to TRBJ2-5, with D perhaps matching TRBD1 (5 bases). The germline V gene encodes CDR1 LGHDT and CDR2 YNNKEL (reference sequence). The V and J ends lost 4 bases and 2 bases respectively, with 20 bases between them. The CDR3 sequence is 17 residues long. CDR3 sequence reads: CASSLLFSTQDQETQYF. The CDR3 DNA is TGTGCCAGCAGCCTTCTATTTTCGACACAGGATCAAGAGACCCAGTACTTC.

V and J are TRBV6-1 and TRBJ2-3; 8 nucleotides align to TRBD2. V was clipped by 6 bases and J by 3 bases; unmatched bases: 14. Germline V gene data show CDR1 as MNHNS and CDR2 as SASEGT. The CDR3 is made up of 17 amino acids. The CDR3 region has the DNA TGTGCCAGCAGACTTCTCTTCGGGGGGGCAAAGACAGATACGCAGTATTTT. This gives the protein CASRLLFGGAKTDTQYF.

This clonotype was seen ten or more times. The CDR3 protein is CASSSGHTKNIQYF. The DNA of the CDR3 is TGCGCCAGCAGCTCGGGACATACCAAAAACATTCAGTACTTC. The chain has TRBV5-1 and TRBJ2-4; TRBD1 is a possible D gene (6 bases). With 3 bases removed from V and 2 bases from J, the gap between germline ends came to 9 bases. From germline, CDR1 is SGHRS and CDR2 YFSETQ. The CDR3 is 14 residues long.

This clonotype was recorded a few times. The chain combines TRBV12-3 or TRBV12-4 with TRBJ1-3; D may be TRBD1 (5 bases). Trimming pared 5 bases from V and 0 bases from J, leaving 14 bases between. The CDR3 has 16 residues. The CDR3 DNA sequence: TGTGCCAGCAGTCCCCTCGGACAAAGCTCTGGAAACACCATATATTTT. It yields the protein CASSPLGQSSGNTIYF.